This note documents a single TCR beta chain sequence. Per germline, CDR1 SEHNR and CDR2 FQNEAQ (reference sequence). CDR3 length equals 13 residues. Trimming at V came to 9 bases and at J to 4 bases, leaving 6 bases not matched to a gene. The data stem from a study of blood T cell repertoires in COVID-19. Study details: The analysed material was cDNA or gDNA that came from T cells, B-cell-depleted T cells, or PBMCs.

Authors' methods: Reference gene primers were amplified, and this amplification served to estimate nucleated cell counts. The assay was immunoSEQ multiplex PCR, and TCRdb's table has in-frame clones only and misses some. V, J and clone size are taken as reported in that table, and D and trimming were inferred from the DNA itself. The table lists a few hundred thousand clones, around 83% of them singletons. The clonotype originates from a middle-aged woman who had recovered from COVID-19. This chain links TRBV7-9 with TRBJ2-7, with 10 bases aligning to TRBD2. Sequenced sample: peripheral blood. The CDR3 DNA sequence: TGTGCCAGTGGTGTAGCGGGGGGTTACGAGCAGTACTTC. It is translated as CASGVAGGYEQYF.